A selection of T cell receptor beta chains follows, all from one sample in a study of CXCR3-negative and CXCR3-positive naive CD8 T cells. TCRdb reanalyzed the 5' RACE reads, giving one entry per CDR3 protein sequence and no DNA. The table lists about 150,000 distinct CDR3 sequences. Input material: naive CXCR3+ CD8+ T cells from blood. The receptor set was obtained from a human donor in good health. Some clones in this sample may be carry-over from other donors' samples. Both conserved end residues are part of each CDR3.

j_call	v_call	cdr3_aa
TRBJ2-1	TRBV28	CASSPAVRTAREQFF
TRBJ2-7	TRBV28	CASSLGHYEQYF
TRBJ2-2	TRBV10-3	CAISAAGEPFF
TRBJ2-1	TRBV29-1	CSVEGLETDEQFF
TRBJ1-2	TRBV30	CAWSVADIYGYTF
TRBJ1-5	TRBV12-3/TRBV12-4	CASTYTGGPRHF
TRBJ2-7	TRBV2	CASSEWAGASSYEQYF
TRBJ1-2	TRBV2	CATEQGANGYTF
TRBJ2-7	TRBV7-8	CASSPSLEQYF
TRBJ2-5	TRBV7-6	CASRRTGVDGTQYF
TRBJ2-3	TRBV11-1	CASSRLETSGGADTQYF
TRBJ2-1	TRBV4-3	CASSQSAGDEQFF
TRBJ2-4	TRBV7-9	CASSRTSTYLAKNIQYF
TRBJ2-2	TRBV7-8	CASSLAPSRPGELFF
TRBJ2-7	TRBV6-2/TRBV6-3	CASSYSDRGTYEQYF
TRBJ2-5	TRBV2	CASRAWLGETQYF
TRBJ1-2	TRBV5-1	CASSLYPTSVYGYTF
TRBJ2-3	TRBV2	CASRYPAGESTDTQYF
TRBJ2-1	TRBV27	CASTWYNEQFF
TRBJ2-7	TRBV6-5	CASSLRERGYEQYF
TRBJ2-7	TRBV20-1	CSAFQGETGESYEQYF
TRBJ2-6	TRBV4-1	CASSQTGLNVLTF
TRBJ2-5	TRBV5-1	CASSSSFGAGETQYF
TRBJ2-7	TRBV27	CASSHGAYEQYF
TRBJ2-7	TRBV28	CASISPLLQGRGYEQYF
TRBJ1-1	TRBV30	CAWSVGPRGTEAFF
TRBJ1-2	TRBV7-9	CASSFQDVFFGYTF
TRBJ2-7	TRBV24-1	CATSDFDSYEQYF
TRBJ2-1	TRBV7-3	CASSSSLGGLAGDNEQFF
TRBJ2-3	TRBV12-3/TRBV12-4	CASSWADTQYF
TRBJ2-1	TRBV6-6	CASSYSLSYNEQFF
TRBJ2-1	TRBV7-2	CASSSLAGGGNEQFF
TRBJ2-1	TRBV2	CASRGTSFEYNEQFF
TRBJ2-1	TRBV7-9	CASSPRDRGPGDEQFF
TRBJ2-1	TRBV6-5	CASSRLAGGLDNEQFF